This T cell receptor beta chain was found in a study of blood T cell repertoires in COVID-19. Assay used: immunoSEQ multiplex PCR; TCRdb lists only in-frame clones, some missing. The data show 270,000 or so clones, about nine tenths seen once. The CDR3 sequence is 14 residues long. The V and J ends lost 2 bases and 1 base respectively, with 8 bases between them. CDR1 MNHNY and CDR2 SVGAGI come from the germline V gene (reference sequence). The receptor comes from a woman aged 25 to 39 with acute COVID-19. Material for sequencing was PBMCs or T cells enriched from blood (not recorded which). V gene TRBV6-6 combines with J gene TRBJ2-5; tentatively, D is TRBD1 (5 bases). DNA for the CDR3: TGTGCCAGCAGTTACAGGGGCAGCCAAGAGACCCAGTACTTC. Its translation is CASSYRGSQETQYF.